These 21 T cell receptor beta chains originate from one sample sequenced in a study of shared clonotypes between healthy human individuals. Some clones are missing from TCRdb's copy, which holds only in-frame ones; the method was immunoSEQ multiplex PCR. There are more than 150,000 clones in the sample; approximately 92% occur only once, and approximately 0.07% lies in the top ten. The sequenced sample was naive CD4+ T cells sorted from blood. Documented subset: CD45RA+ positively selected. The receptors were sampled from a woman in her twenties or thirties in good health.

The V gene is TRBV27, the J gene TRBJ2-1; D is undetermined. The germline V gene encodes CDR1 MNHEY and CDR2 SMNVEV (reference sequence). This CDR3 is built from 14 residues. The V end was cut by 4 bases, the J end by 0 bases, with 7 bases between. In nucleotides, the CDR3 is TGTGCCAGCAGTTCCCCACCCTCCTACAATGAGCAGTTCTTC. It yields the protein CASSSPPSYNEQFF.

The chain carries TRBV6-6 and TRBJ2-7; 10 nucleotides agree with TRBD2. The CDR3 loop spans 14 amino acids. V was clipped by 6 bases and J by 9 bases; unmatched bases: 11. Germline V CDR1 and CDR2: MNHNY, SVGAGI (reference sequence). This chain's CDR3 is CASSWTSGSLGQYF. CDR3 nucleotide sequence: TGTGCCAGCAGCTGGACTAGCGGCTCCTTGGGGCAGTACTTC.

The CDR3 loop is CASSDRGKVNTEAFF. CDR3 sequence (DNA): TGTGCCAGCAGTGATAGGGGGAAAGTGAACACTGAAGCTTTCTTT. The rearrangement uses TRBV6-1 and TRBJ1-1, with D possibly being TRBD1 (6 bases). The CDR3 has 15 amino acids. The ends were cut back, 3 bases at V and 0 bases at J, with 11 bases in the middle. Germline CDR1 is MNHNS and CDR2 is SASEGT.

The V call is TRBV6-1, the J call TRBJ1-2; D is possibly TRBD1 (5 bases). Germline loops: CDR1 MNHNS, CDR2 SASEGT. CDR3 length equals 14 residues. Trimming removed 4 bases from V and 2 bases from J, with 11 bases in between. CDR3 DNA: TGTGCCAGCAGTGCGCTCAGGGAGAACTATGGCTACACCTTC. The encoded protein is CASSALRENYGYTF.

The CDR3 DNA reads TGCAGCGTGACTAGCGGGAGAGGGGTAGATACGCAGTATTTT. It is translated as CSVTSGRGVDTQYF. J is TRBJ2-3 and V is TRBV29-1; TRBD2 matches at 12 bases. The CDR3 has 14 residues. V trimming: 6 bases; J trimming: 5 bases; junction bases outside the gene matches: 6. Germline V gives CDR1 SQVTM, CDR2 ANQGSEA.

The rearrangement links TRBV5-1 to TRBJ2-1; D unclear. The CDR3 sequence is 12 residues long. Looked up from germline, CDR1 is SGHRS and CDR2 is YFSETQ. V was trimmed by 0 bases and J by 7 bases, leaving 5 bases between them. The CDR3 spells CASSLEVNEQFF. In DNA, the CDR3 is TGCGCCAGCAGCTTGGAGGTTAATGAGCAGTTCTTC.

As concerns this clone: The same CDR3 is also encoded by other DNA sequences in this sample. The chain has TRBV5-1 and TRBJ2-7; D uncertain. Germline CDR1 reads SGHRS; CDR2 reads YFSETQ. The CDR3 is made up of 11 amino acids. Trimming removed 8 bases from V and 0 bases from J, with 6 bases in between. CDR3 DNA: TGCGCCAGTCGGAGCTCCTACGAGCAGTACTTC. Translating it yields CASRSSYEQYF.

V is TRBV7-9 and J is TRBJ2-3; 9 bases match TRBD1. The CDR3 covers 15 residues. Per germline, CDR1 SEHNR and CDR2 FQNEAQ (reference sequence). Unmatched junction bases numbered 12, after V lost 8 bases and J lost 6 bases. The CDR3 is CASGLQGAVGDTQYF. For the CDR3, the DNA is TGTGCCAGCGGCCTACAGGGGGCAGTCGGTGATACGCAGTATTTT.

This chain joins TRBV5-1 and TRBJ2-5, with 8 bases identical to TRBD2. J lost 5 bases, V lost 4 bases, and 7 bases had no gene match. CDR1 SGHRS and CDR2 YFSETQ come from the germline V gene. This CDR3 contains 14 residues. The CDR3 region is CASSHGLAWETQYF. The DNA of the CDR3 is TGCGCCAGCAGCCATGGACTAGCATGGGAGACCCAGTACTTC.

The chain has TRBV30 and TRBJ1-4; D is possibly TRBD1 (6 bases). Germline assignment: CDR1 GTSNPN and CDR2 SVGIG (reference sequence). This CDR3 has 13 residues. Trimming pared 5 bases from V and 7 bases from J, leaving 14 bases between. In nucleotides, the CDR3 is TGTGCCTGGGAACAGGGAAAGGGTGAAAAACTGTTTTTT. It encodes CAWEQGKGEKLFF.

The chain has TRBV27 and TRBJ2-7; no clear D gene. Deletions cut 0 bases from V and 3 bases from J, with 6 bases between. Per germline, CDR1 MNHEY and CDR2 SMNVEV (reference sequence). CDR3 length: 13 residues. For the CDR3, the DNA is TGTGCCAGCAGTTTATCGTCCTACTACGAGCAGTACTTC. Its protein product is CASSLSSYYEQYF.

The chain has TRBV29-1 and TRBJ2-1; TRBD1 matches at 8 bases. Per germline, CDR1 SQVTM and CDR2 ANQGSEA. V was clipped by 5 bases and J by 6 bases; unmatched bases: 9. The CDR3 extends over 14 amino acids. In DNA, the CDR3 is TGCAGCGTTAGGAAGGGGACAGGACTCAATGAGCAGTTCTTC. Its translation: CSVRKGTGLNEQFF.

The CDR3 nucleotides are TGCGCCAGCAGCTTGTATCGCGGTCTAGCGGGAGGAGGGGAGCTGTTTTTT. Translation gives CASSLYRGLAGGGELFF. The genes are TRBV5-1 and TRBJ2-2, with 11 bases matching TRBD2. Losses at the gene ends were 1 base for V and 8 bases for J; bases not matched to a gene: 10. The CDR3 runs 17 residues. Germline V gene lookup returns CDR1 SGHRS and CDR2 YFSETQ.

The V and J genes are TRBV5-6 and TRBJ1-2; TRBD1 might be the D (5 bases). The CDR3 has 13 amino acids. The germline gives CDR1 SGHDT, CDR2 YYEEEE. Between the trimmed V and J ends, which lost 5 bases and 2 bases, there was a span of 10 bases. As DNA, the CDR3 is TGTGCCAGCAGAAAACGACAGAACTATGGCTACACCTTC. As protein: CASRKRQNYGYTF.

The V and J genes are TRBV18 and TRBJ1-4, with a tentative D call TRBD1 (5 bases). Germline V gene lookup returns CDR1 KGHSH and CDR2 LQKENI. The CDR3 consists of 17 residues. V was clipped by 1 base and J by 5 bases, with 17 bases between them. The DNA of the CDR3 is TGTGCCAGCTCACCACTGACGTTTTCACAGGTGAATGAAAAACTGTTTTTT. Protein: CASSPLTFSQVNEKLFF.

The chain combines TRBV28 with TRBJ1-5; D gene uncertain. The CDR3 contains 13 residues. Germline V gene data show CDR1 as MDHEN and CDR2 as SYDVKM. V was pared by 7 bases and J by 2 bases, with 9 bases between. The CDR3 DNA follows: TGTGCCAGCACGGTGAGTGGCAATCAGCCCCAGCATTTT. Translation: CASTVSGNQPQHF.

The V gene is TRBV11-2, the J gene TRBJ1-4; TRBD1 might be the D (6 bases). V dropped 5 bases and J dropped 7 bases, with 17 bases sitting between them. The CDR3 contains 15 residues. The germline V gene encodes CDR1 SGHAT and CDR2 FQNNGV. The CDR3 sequence is CASSPGWGASEKLFF. CDR3 sequence (DNA): TGTGCCAGCAGCCCTGGTTGGGGGGCGAGTGAAAAACTGTTTTTT.

This rearrangement joins TRBV10-3 to TRBJ2-5; 7 nucleotides line up with TRBD1. Germline CDR1 ENHRY, CDR2 SYGVKD. This CDR3 is built from 13 residues. Unmatched junction bases numbered 4, after V lost 4 bases and J lost 5 bases. This CDR3 reads CAISGQGMETQYF. In DNA form, the CDR3 reads TGTGCCATCAGTGGACAGGGAATGGAGACCCAGTACTTC.

This chain links TRBV5-4 with TRBJ2-3; the D call may be TRBD1 or TRBD2 (6 bases each). The CDR3 is 13 amino acids. The V end was cut by 4 bases, the J end by 6 bases, with 12 bases between. Germline V gene data show CDR1 as SGHNT and CDR2 as YYREEE (reference sequence). CDR3 amino acids: CASSPGGRDTQYF. The CDR3 DNA sequence: TGTGCCAGCAGCCCCGGGGGCCGGGATACGCAGTATTTT.

This chain uses TRBV7-9 with TRBJ2-5, with a possible D match to TRBD1 (5 bases). Trimming pared 5 bases from V and 1 base from J, leaving 11 bases between. Germline V lookup: CDR1 SEHNR, CDR2 FQNEAQ (reference sequence). CDR3 length equals 14 residues. The CDR3 here is CASSPLQGQETQYF. The CDR3 region has the DNA TGTGCCAGCAGCCCCCTCCAGGGCCAAGAGACCCAGTACTTC. The whole variable domain, remainder taken from reference TRBV7-9 and TRBJ2-5, is DTGVSQNPRHKITKRGQNVTFRCDPISEHNRLYWYRQTLGQGPEFLTYFQNEAQLEKSRLLSDRFSAERPKGSFSTLEIQRTEQGDSAMYLCASSPLQGQETQYFGPGTRLLVL.

This chain connects TRBV28 to TRBJ2-5; D possibly corresponds to TRBD1 (6 bases). The germline V gene encodes CDR1 MDHEN and CDR2 SYDVKM. The CDR3 extends over 16 amino acids. Trimming took 3 bases from V and 1 from J, leaving 15 bases between them. The CDR3 spells CASSFWTEKLQETQYF. CDR3 coding DNA: TGTGCCAGCAGTTTTTGGACAGAAAAGCTCCAAGAGACCCAGTACTTC. The complete variable domain, with remaining parts taken from reference TRBV28 and TRBJ2-5, reads DVKVTQSSRYLVKRTGEKVFLECVQDMDHENMFWYRQDPGLGLRLIYFSYDVKMKEKGDIPEGYSVSREKKERFSLILESASTNQTSMYLCASSFWTEKLQETQYFGPGTRLLVL.